The rows below give T cell receptor beta chains drawn from one sample of a study of control samples from healthy donors and cancer patients. Here immunoSEQ multiplex PCR was the method, and the copy in TCRdb shows in-frame clones only, minus some. The sample yields 98,000 or so clones, around three quarters seen once. The sample consisted of blood. All receptors derive from a woman aged 25 to 39 in good health. Each CDR3 is given with its conserved first and last residue. Each record gives: J gene, clone size, V gene, D gene, CDR3 protein, CDR3 DNA. The D gene is left open where the match is weak. Expanded clones get a size class; other rows say once, few or many, or leave the size out.

j_gene: TRBJ2-7; abundance: few; v_gene: TRBV29-1; d_gene: .; CDR3aa: CSVGMTAALGEQYF; CDR3nt: TGCAGCGTTGGAATGACAGCTGCCCTAGGCGAGCAGTACTTC
j_gene: TRBJ2-6; abundance: few; v_gene: TRBV7-2; d_gene: TRBD2; CDR3aa: CASSLRGTSGSSGANVLTF; CDR3nt: TGTGCCAGCAGCCTCAGGGGGACTAGCGGAAGCTCTGGGGCCAACGTCCTGACTTTC
j_gene: TRBJ2-3; abundance: few; v_gene: TRBV6-4; d_gene: TRBD2; CDR3aa: CASSGLAGGDDTQYF; CDR3nt: TGTGCCAGCAGTGGTCTAGCGGGGGGGGATGATACGCAGTATTTT
j_gene: TRBJ1-5; abundance: once; v_gene: TRBV2; d_gene: .; CDR3aa: CASRGGEFANQPQHF; CDR3nt: TGTGCCAGCAGGGGGGGAGAGTTCGCCAATCAGCCCCAGCATTTT
j_gene: TRBJ1-5; abundance: .; v_gene: TRBV24-1; d_gene: .; CDR3aa: CATSDLPRNQPQHF; CDR3nt: TGTGCCACCAGTGATTTGCCCCGGAATCAGCCCCAGCATTTT
j_gene: TRBJ2-5; abundance: once; v_gene: TRBV30; d_gene: .; CDR3aa: CAWSAQGTGAETQYF; CDR3nt: TGTGCCTGGAGCGCACAGGGAACGGGTGCAGAGACCCAGTACTTC
j_gene: TRBJ2-1; abundance: .; v_gene: TRBV4-2; d_gene: TRBD2; CDR3aa: CASSQDRGGAYNEQFF; CDR3nt: TGTGCCAGCAGCCAAGATCGCGGGGGGGCCTACAATGAGCAGTTCTTC
j_gene: TRBJ1-6; abundance: .; v_gene: TRBV7-6; d_gene: TRBD1; CDR3aa: CASSPRQGGGSPLHF; CDR3nt: TGTGCCAGCAGCCCGAGGCAGGGGGGAGGTTCACCCCTCCACTTT
j_gene: TRBJ2-1; abundance: .; v_gene: TRBV13; d_gene: TRBD2; CDR3aa: CASSASGGVSYNEQFF; CDR3nt: TGTGCCAGCAGCGCTAGCGGGGGGGTCTCCTACAATGAGCAGTTCTTC
j_gene: TRBJ1-2; abundance: .; v_gene: TRBV10-3; d_gene: .; CDR3aa: CAISESYSYTF; CDR3nt: TGTGCCATCAGTGAGTCGTACAGCTACACCTTC
j_gene: TRBJ2-1; abundance: once; v_gene: TRBV6-6; d_gene: TRBD2; CDR3aa: CASSPREFSGTSGGRSYNEQFF; CDR3nt: TGTGCCAGCAGTCCAAGAGAATTCTCCGGGACTAGCGGGGGGCGGTCCTACAATGAGCAGTTCTTC
j_gene: TRBJ2-4; abundance: once; v_gene: TRBV5-1; d_gene: .; CDR3aa: CASSPGHKGDIQYF; CDR3nt: TGCGCCAGCAGCCCCGGACACAAGGGGGACATTCAGTACTTC
j_gene: TRBJ2-3; abundance: .; v_gene: TRBV19; d_gene: TRBD1; CDR3aa: CASSPLAGGIDTQYF; CDR3nt: TGTGCCAGTAGCCCACTCGCAGGGGGCATAGATACGCAGTATTTT
j_gene: TRBJ2-2; abundance: few; v_gene: TRBV5-6; d_gene: .; CDR3aa: CASSLVQVTGELFF; CDR3nt: TGTGCCAGCAGCTTGGTGCAGGTAACCGGGGAGCTGTTTTTT
j_gene: TRBJ1-2; abundance: .; v_gene: TRBV4-3; d_gene: .; CDR3aa: CASSQVAARVGYGYTF; CDR3nt: TGCGCCAGCAGCCAAGTGGCGGCCAGGGTAGGCTATGGCTACACCTTC
j_gene: TRBJ2-7; abundance: .; v_gene: TRBV9; d_gene: .; CDR3aa: CASSVDGSGSYEQYF; CDR3nt: TGTGCCAGCAGCGTAGATGGTAGCGGTTCCTACGAGCAGTACTTC
j_gene: TRBJ2-3; abundance: .; v_gene: TRBV30; d_gene: TRBD1; CDR3aa: CAWSAGQGKDTQYF; CDR3nt: TGTGCCTGGAGCGCGGGACAGGGAAAAGATACGCAGTATTTT
j_gene: TRBJ2-1; abundance: .; v_gene: TRBV5-1; d_gene: .; CDR3aa: CASSFWQGGFNEQFF; CDR3nt: TGCGCCAGCAGCTTTTGGCAGGGGGGTTTTAATGAGCAGTTCTTC
j_gene: TRBJ1-2; abundance: .; v_gene: TRBV25-1; d_gene: TRBD1; CDR3aa: CASSDPRQGSNYGYTF; CDR3nt: TGTGCCAGCAGTGATCCCCGACAGGGGTCAAACTATGGCTACACCTTC
j_gene: TRBJ1-4; abundance: many; v_gene: TRBV4-2; d_gene: .; CDR3aa: CASSQDARINEKLFF; CDR3nt: TGTGCCAGCAGCCAAGACGCACGGATAAATGAAAAACTGTTTTTT
j_gene: TRBJ2-3; abundance: .; v_gene: TRBV4-3; d_gene: TRBD2; CDR3aa: CASSQDRTSGGQNTQYF; CDR3nt: TGCGCCAGCAGCCAAGATAGGACTAGCGGGGGGCAGAATACGCAGTATTTT
j_gene: TRBJ1-5; abundance: .; v_gene: TRBV4-3; d_gene: .; CDR3aa: CASSPRPPTHSNQPQHF; CDR3nt: TGCGCCAGCAGCCCCCGCCCGCCGACTCATAGCAATCAGCCCCAGCATTTT
j_gene: TRBJ1-1; abundance: .; v_gene: TRBV20-1; d_gene: .; CDR3aa: CSASMADTEAFF; CDR3nt: TGCAGTGCTAGTATGGCGGACACTGAAGCTTTCTTT
j_gene: TRBJ1-1; abundance: once; v_gene: TRBV5-5; d_gene: .; CDR3aa: CASSLGPPLGAFF; CDR3nt: TGTGCCAGCAGCTTGGGGCCCCCATTGGGGGCTTTCTTT
j_gene: TRBJ2-7; abundance: .; v_gene: TRBV30; d_gene: .; CDR3aa: CASTRPGPEQYF; CDR3nt: TGTGCCTCTACCAGGCCAGGGCCCGAGCAGTACTTC
j_gene: TRBJ1-2; abundance: .; v_gene: TRBV18; d_gene: TRBD1; CDR3aa: CASSSRQGDYGYTF; CDR3nt: TGTGCCAGCTCCTCCCGACAGGGTGACTATGGCTACACCTTC